These 22 T cell receptor beta chains were sequenced from one sample in a study of blood T cell repertoires in COVID-19. The method was immunoSEQ multiplex PCR; TCRdb's version includes in-frame clones alone and lacks a portion of them. The data hold about 360,000 clones, with 75% to 90% observed a single time. Sequencing was done on a sample of peripheral blood. The receptors were sampled from an older woman with COVID-19, enrolled during active disease.

The V and J genes are TRBV5-1 and TRBJ1-6; D may be TRBD1 (6 bases). Germline CDR1 is SGHRS and CDR2 is YFSETQ. V dropped 10 bases and J dropped 3 bases, with 14 bases sitting between them. The CDR3 has 14 residues. Here the CDR3 reads CASGGALYNSPLHF. The CDR3 nucleotides read TGCGCCTCCGGGGGGGCCCTCTATAATTCACCCCTCCACTTT.

As to this clone: At the DNA level, this CDR3 is encoded by other sequences in the same sample as well. This chain connects TRBV7-2 to TRBJ1-5; 7 bases fit TRBD1. The trim removed 1 base at V and 2 bases at J, leaving 2 bases unmatched. The CDR3 has 15 amino acids. The germline V gene has CDR1 SGHTA and CDR2 FQGNSA. The CDR3 DNA is TGTGCCAGCAGCTTAGACAGGGGCCGCAATCAGCCCCAGCATTTT. It yields the protein CASSLDRGRNQPQHF.

This chain connects TRBV12-3 or TRBV12-4 to TRBJ1-1; D remains unclear. The length of the CDR3 is 11 residues. V was clipped by 7 bases and J by 5 bases, with 8 bases between them. CDR3 amino acids: CASNRATEAFF. For the CDR3, the DNA is TGTGCCAGCAACAGAGCTACTGAAGCTTTCTTT.

This sequence joins TRBV30 and TRBJ1-2; D not resolved. The CDR3 contains 12 residues. CDR1 and CDR2 from the germline V gene are GTSNPN and SVGIG (reference sequence). V lost 4 bases, J lost 7 bases, and 13 bases lay in between. The CDR3 sequence: CAWNEMFSGYTF. The DNA for the CDR3 is TGTGCCTGGAATGAGATGTTTAGTGGCTACACCTTC.

The rearrangement links TRBV11-2 to TRBJ2-1; 8 nucleotides align to TRBD1. The germline gives CDR1 SGHAT, CDR2 FQNNGV. Trimming removed 5 bases from V and 8 bases from J; junction bases left unmatched: 17. This CDR3 contains 17 residues. The CDR3 DNA reads TGTGCCAGCAGCCTTCGCTGGGGCTACAGGGGGTCGGATGAGCAGTTCTTC. Protein: CASSLRWGYRGSDEQFF.

The V gene is TRBV7-9, the J gene TRBJ1-6, with D possibly being TRBD1 (6 bases). From germline, CDR1 is SEHNR and CDR2 FQNEAQ (reference sequence). The CDR3 is 16 amino acids. V lost 5 bases, J lost 5 bases, and 16 bases lay in between. CDR3 protein: CASSRRGGGNNSPLHF. DNA of the CDR3: TGTGCCAGCAGCCGGCGGGGAGGGGGGAATAATTCACCCCTCCACTTT.

This clone was seen a single time. This chain uses TRBV30 with TRBJ2-7, with 11 bases lining up with TRBD1. CDR3 size: 15 residues. CDR1 GTSNPN and CDR2 SVGIG come from the germline V gene (reference sequence). Germline trimming cut 0 bases from V and 1 base from J; bases unmatched to any gene: 2. The CDR3 region has the DNA TGTGCCTGGAGTGTGGGGACAGGGGGATCCTACGAGCAGTACTTC. It encodes CAWSVGTGGSYEQYF.

The V and J genes are TRBV7-6 and TRBJ1-3; no reliable D call. This CDR3 region has 13 residues. Trimming took 2 bases from V and 4 from J, leaving 6 bases between them. Germline assignment: CDR1 SGHVS and CDR2 FNYEAQ. The CDR3 DNA reads as TGTGCCAGCAGCTTATCGGTGGGAAACACCATATATTTT. Its protein product is CASSLSVGNTIYF.

The chain has TRBV7-2 and TRBJ2-1; 12 nucleotides align to TRBD2. V trimming: 5 bases; J trimming: 7 bases; junction bases outside the gene matches: 9. The CDR3 is 16 amino acids. Germline loops: CDR1 SGHTA, CDR2 FQGNSA. This chain's CDR3 is CASSPSSSGGANEQFF. The CDR3 nucleotides are TGTGCCAGCAGCCCTTCATCTAGCGGGGGGGCAAATGAGCAGTTCTTC.

The V and J genes are TRBV5-1 and TRBJ2-7, with D perhaps matching TRBD1 (6 bases). With 0 bases removed from V and 0 bases from J, the gap between germline ends came to 13 bases. CDR1 SGHRS and CDR2 YFSETQ come from the germline V gene. This CDR3 region has 16 residues. The CDR3 is CASSLDPGEHSYEQYF. CDR3 nucleotide sequence: TGCGCCAGCAGCTTGGACCCAGGGGAGCACTCCTACGAGCAGTACTTC.

The chain joins TRBV18 to TRBJ2-7, with D possibly being TRBD1 (5 bases). Germline V gene sequence: CDR1 KGHSH, CDR2 LQKENI. Trimming left V 3 bases short and J 4 bases short, with 13 bases between. The CDR3 contains 14 residues. The CDR3 nucleotides are TGTGCCAGCTCACCGACCGAGCAGGGTTACGAGCAGTACTTC. It is translated as CASSPTEQGYEQYF.

The chain uses TRBV9 and TRBJ2-5, with 11 bases lining up with TRBD2. The J segment lost 5 bases and the V segment lost 7 bases, leaving 10 bases of the junction unmatched. Germline CDR1 and CDR2: SGDLS and YYNGEE. The CDR3 loop spans 15 amino acids. CDR3 DNA: TGTGCCAGCGGCTCTAGCGGGGGGCCGGTGGAGACCCAGTACTTC. Amino acid sequence: CASGSSGGPVETQYF.

The V and J genes are TRBV11-3 and TRBJ1-1, with D maybe TRBD1 (5 bases). The V end lost 5 bases, the J end lost 2 bases, and 12 bases lay between the germline ends. The CDR3 length is 14 residues. Germline V CDR1 and CDR2: SGHNT, YENEEA. The CDR3 spells CASSQDMANTEAFF. Written as DNA, the CDR3 is TGTGCCAGCAGCCAGGACATGGCAAACACTGAAGCTTTCTTT.

V usage is TRBV10-3 and J usage is TRBJ1-1, with 7 bases aligning to TRBD1. CDR1 and CDR2 from the germline V gene are ENHRY and SYGVKD. The CDR3 sequence is 14 residues long. J lost 5 bases, V lost 8 bases, and 11 bases had no gene match. The CDR3 region is CAIATGEIWTEAFF. The CDR3 DNA sequence: TGTGCCATCGCAACAGGGGAAATTTGGACTGAAGCTTTCTTT.

This clone has just one count. The chain has TRBV7-3 and TRBJ2-3; D not certain. Trimming removed 6 bases at V and 1 base at J, with 8 bases between. The length of the CDR3 is 13 residues. Germline CDR1 SGHTA, CDR2 FQGTGA. CDR3 coding DNA: TGTGCCAGCAGTCCCACGGGCACAGATACGCAGTATTTT. Translating gives CASSPTGTDTQYF.

This chain joins TRBV12-3 or TRBV12-4 and TRBJ2-3, with 8 nucleotides matching TRBD2. J lost 12 bases, V lost 5 bases, and 7 bases had no gene match. This CDR3 is 12 amino acids long. The CDR3 DNA reads as TGTGCCAGCAGTCAGAACGCGGGGGGCCAGTATTTT. It specifies CASSQNAGGQYF.

The chain recombines TRBV10-3 with TRBJ2-1; the match to TRBD2 covers 8 bases. Germline loops: CDR1 ENHRY, CDR2 SYGVKD. V lost 0 bases to trimming and J lost 4 bases; unmatched junction nucleotides: 5. The CDR3 is made up of 16 amino acids. CDR3 amino acids: CAISESATSDYNEQFF. The CDR3 DNA is TGTGCCATCAGTGAGTCCGCGACTAGCGATTACAATGAGCAGTTCTTC.

J is TRBJ1-3 and V is TRBV19; possibly TRBD1 for D (5 bases). From germline, CDR1 is LNHDA and CDR2 SQIVND (reference sequence). Trimming stripped 4 bases from V and 2 bases from J, with 6 bases between. This CDR3 has 13 residues. The DNA of the CDR3 is TGTGCCAGTAGTACGACAGCTGGAAACACCATATATTTT. Translated: CASSTTAGNTIYF.

This sequence joins TRBV11-3 and TRBJ2-5; 9 nucleotides align to TRBD2. CDR3 length: 16 residues. The V gene's germline CDR1 is SGHNT and CDR2 YENEEA. V dropped 2 bases and J dropped 4; count of bases not matched to a gene: 8. The CDR3 nucleotides are TGTGCCAGCAGCTTAATGCGGGGGGGGCGAAGAGAGACCCAGTACTTC. It specifies CASSLMRGGRRETQYF.

The V call is TRBV7-9, the J call TRBJ2-7, with D maybe TRBD2 (5 bases). Trimming cost V 3 bases and J 2 bases, with 11 bases left between them. Germline loops: CDR1 SEHNR, CDR2 FQNEAQ (reference sequence). The CDR3 has 14 amino acids. The CDR3 region has the DNA TGTGCCAGCAGCTTGTCAGCGGCGGCCTACGAGCAGTACTTC. Amino acids: CASSLSAAAYEQYF.

The chain joins TRBV18 to TRBJ2-2, with no clear D. Germline V gives CDR1 KGHSH, CDR2 LQKENI. The CDR3 loop spans 14 amino acids. The ends were cut back, 2 bases at V and 0 bases at J, with 4 bases in the middle. DNA for the CDR3: TGTGCCAGCTCACCAGGCCCGAACACCGGGGAGCTGTTTTTT. It translates to CASSPGPNTGELFF.

The gene calls are TRBV29-1 and TRBJ2-2, with 8 bases fitting TRBD1. The CDR3 contains 14 residues. Germline trimming cut 6 bases from V and 1 base from J; bases unmatched to any gene: 4. Germline V gene data show CDR1 as SQVTM and CDR2 as ANQGSEA. CDR3 coding DNA: TGCAGCGTGACAGGACAGGGGAACACCGGGGAGCTGTTTTTT. Its protein is CSVTGQGNTGELFF.